Detailed here is one T cell receptor (beta chain). The antigen remains undetermined. The treatment here: oral pan-JAK inhibitor, 5-10 mg twice daily. Those with alopecia areata gave lesional scalp punch biopsies and peripheral blood. PBMCs provided sorted CD4+ and CD8+ T cells. Germline V gene lookup returns CDR1 SQVTM and CDR2 ANQGSEA. Trimming left V 7 bases short and J 2 bases short, with 12 bases between. This CDR3 has 12 residues. These data originate in a study of CD8+ T cells in alopecia areata. General observations from the study: More clonal than normal scalp was lesional scalp, particularly alopecia totalis/universalis.

In each case, RNA was isolated and then reverse transcribed into cDNA as the sequencing template. The method was immunoSEQ multiplex PCR; TCRdb's version includes in-frame clones alone and lacks a portion of them. The data contain about 42,000 clones, about nine tenths of them singletons. This chain uses TRBV29-1 with TRBJ2-7, with a weak D call TRBD2 (6 bases). The sample consisted of CD8+ T cells sorted from blood, taken at week 24, from a patient treated with tofacitinib. The clonotype comes from a human donor with alopecia areata. CDR3 in amino acids: CSAGSGAYEQYF. DNA of the CDR3: TGCAGCGCAGGGTCGGGGGCCTACGAGCAGTACTTC.